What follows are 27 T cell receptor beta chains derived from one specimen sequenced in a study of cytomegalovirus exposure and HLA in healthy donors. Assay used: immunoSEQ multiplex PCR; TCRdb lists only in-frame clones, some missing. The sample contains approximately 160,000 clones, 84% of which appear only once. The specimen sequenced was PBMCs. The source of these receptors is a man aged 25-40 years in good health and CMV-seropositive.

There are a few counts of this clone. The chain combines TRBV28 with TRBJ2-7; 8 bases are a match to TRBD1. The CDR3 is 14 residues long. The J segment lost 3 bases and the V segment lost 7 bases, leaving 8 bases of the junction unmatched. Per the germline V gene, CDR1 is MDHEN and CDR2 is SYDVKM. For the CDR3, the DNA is TGTGCCAGCATACCCTCCGGGACAGGCTACGAGCAGTACTTC. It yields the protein CASIPSGTGYEQYF.

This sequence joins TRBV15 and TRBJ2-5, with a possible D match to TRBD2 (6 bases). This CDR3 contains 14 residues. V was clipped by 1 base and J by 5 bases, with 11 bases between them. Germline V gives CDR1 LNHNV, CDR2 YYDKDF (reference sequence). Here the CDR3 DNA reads TGTGCCACCAGCAGAGGCGGGATGAGGGAGACCCAGTACTTC. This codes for CATSRGGMRETQYF.

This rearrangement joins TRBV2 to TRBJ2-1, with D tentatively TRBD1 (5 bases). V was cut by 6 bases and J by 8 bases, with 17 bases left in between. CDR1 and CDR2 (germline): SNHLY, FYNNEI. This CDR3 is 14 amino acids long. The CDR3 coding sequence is TGTGCCAGCAGGGAGTTTGGGGAAGGGGATGAGCAGTTCTTC. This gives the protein CASREFGEGDEQFF.

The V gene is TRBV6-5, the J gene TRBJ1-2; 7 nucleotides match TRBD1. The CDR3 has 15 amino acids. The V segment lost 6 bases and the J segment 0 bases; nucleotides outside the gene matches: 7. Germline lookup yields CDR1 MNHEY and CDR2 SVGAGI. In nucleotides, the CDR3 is TGTGCCAGCAGCAGAGTTGGACAGGCTAACTATGGCTACACCTTC. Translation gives CASSRVGQANYGYTF.

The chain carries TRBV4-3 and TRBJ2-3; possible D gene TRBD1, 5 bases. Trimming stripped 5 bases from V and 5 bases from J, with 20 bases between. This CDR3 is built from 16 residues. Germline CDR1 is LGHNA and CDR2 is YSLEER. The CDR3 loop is CASSTRVISPLDTQYF. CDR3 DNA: TGCGCCAGCAGCACCAGGGTAATCTCCCCCTTAGATACGCAGTATTTT.

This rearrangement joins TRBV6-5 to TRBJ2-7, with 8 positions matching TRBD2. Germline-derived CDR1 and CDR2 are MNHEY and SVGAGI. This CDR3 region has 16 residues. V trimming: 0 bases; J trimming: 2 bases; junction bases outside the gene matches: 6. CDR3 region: CASSYSTREAAYEQYF. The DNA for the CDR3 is TGTGCCAGCAGTTACTCGACGCGGGAGGCCGCCTACGAGCAGTACTTC.

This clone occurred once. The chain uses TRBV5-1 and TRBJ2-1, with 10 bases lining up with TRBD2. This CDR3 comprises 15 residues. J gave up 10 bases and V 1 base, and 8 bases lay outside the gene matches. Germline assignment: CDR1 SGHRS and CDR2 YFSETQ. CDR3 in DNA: TGCGCCAGCAGCTTGACGAAGCGGGAGGGCCGGGAGCAGTTCTTC. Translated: CASSLTKREGREQFF.

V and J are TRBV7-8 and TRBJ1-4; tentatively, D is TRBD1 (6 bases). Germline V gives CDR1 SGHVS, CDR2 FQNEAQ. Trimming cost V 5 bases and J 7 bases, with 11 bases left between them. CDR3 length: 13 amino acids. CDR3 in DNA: TGTGCCAGCAGCCTCGGGGGGCTTGAAAAACTGTTTTTT. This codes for CASSLGGLEKLFF.

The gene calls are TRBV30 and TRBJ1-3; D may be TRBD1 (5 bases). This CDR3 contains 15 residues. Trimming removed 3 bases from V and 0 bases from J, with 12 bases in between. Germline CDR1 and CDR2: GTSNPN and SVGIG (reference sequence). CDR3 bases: TGTGCCTGGAGGGAGGGGTTTTCCTCTGGAAACACCATATATTTT. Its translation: CAWREGFSSGNTIYF.

The CDR3 is CAISSTSGDTDTQYF. The CDR3 DNA reads as TGTGCCATCAGTTCGACTAGCGGGGACACAGATACGCAGTATTTT. The V and J genes are TRBV10-3 and TRBJ2-3, with 11 bases lining up with TRBD2. With 5 bases clipped from V and 2 bases from J, the junction kept 3 bases outside the gene matches. This CDR3 comprises 15 residues. The germline V gene has CDR1 ENHRY and CDR2 SYGVKD.

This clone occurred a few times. In nucleotides, the CDR3 is TGTGCCAGCAGCTTCTCTACAGGGAACACTGAAGCTTTCTTT. Protein sequence: CASSFSTGNTEAFF. The V and J genes are TRBV5-4 and TRBJ1-1; maybe TRBD1 (5 bases). V was trimmed by 2 bases and J by 1 base, leaving 9 bases between them. This CDR3 has 14 amino acids. Germline V CDR1 and CDR2: SGHNT, YYREEE (reference sequence).

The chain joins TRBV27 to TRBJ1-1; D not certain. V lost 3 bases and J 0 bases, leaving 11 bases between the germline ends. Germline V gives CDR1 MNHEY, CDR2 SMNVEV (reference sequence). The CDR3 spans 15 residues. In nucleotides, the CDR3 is TGTGCCAGCAGTTTCTCGGGTAATATGAACACTGAAGCTTTCTTT. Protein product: CASSFSGNMNTEAFF.

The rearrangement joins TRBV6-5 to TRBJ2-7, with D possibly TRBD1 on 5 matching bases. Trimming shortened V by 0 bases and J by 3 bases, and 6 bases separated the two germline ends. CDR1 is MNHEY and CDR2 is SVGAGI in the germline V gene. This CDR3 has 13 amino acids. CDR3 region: CASSYSGVYEQYF. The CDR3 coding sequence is TGTGCCAGCAGTTACTCAGGGGTCTACGAGCAGTACTTC.

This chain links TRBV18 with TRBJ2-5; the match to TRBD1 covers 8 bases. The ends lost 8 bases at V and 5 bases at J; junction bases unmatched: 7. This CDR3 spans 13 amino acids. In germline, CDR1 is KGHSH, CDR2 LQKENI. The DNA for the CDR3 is TGTGCCAGCGCAGGACAGGGCGAGGAGACCCAGTACTTC. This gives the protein CASAGQGEETQYF.

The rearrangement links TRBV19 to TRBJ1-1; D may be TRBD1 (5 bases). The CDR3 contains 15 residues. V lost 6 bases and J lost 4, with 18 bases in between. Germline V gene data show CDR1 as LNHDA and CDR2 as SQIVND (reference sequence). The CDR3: CASSPWGGMSTEAFF. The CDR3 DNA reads TGTGCCAGTAGCCCTTGGGGGGGTATGAGCACTGAAGCTTTCTTT. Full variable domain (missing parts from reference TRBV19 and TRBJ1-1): DGGITQSPKYLFRKEGQNVTLSCEQNLNHDAMYWYRQDPGQGLRLIYYSQIVNDFQKGDIAEGYSVSREKKESFPLTVTSAQKNPTAFYLCASSPWGGMSTEAFFGQGTRLTVV.

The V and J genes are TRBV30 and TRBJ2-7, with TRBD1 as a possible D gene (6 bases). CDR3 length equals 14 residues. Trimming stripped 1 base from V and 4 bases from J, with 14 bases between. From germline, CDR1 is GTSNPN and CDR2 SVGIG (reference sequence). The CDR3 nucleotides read TGTGCCTGGAGTGGAATCAGGGGCTGGTACGAGCAGTACTTC. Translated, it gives CAWSGIRGWYEQYF.

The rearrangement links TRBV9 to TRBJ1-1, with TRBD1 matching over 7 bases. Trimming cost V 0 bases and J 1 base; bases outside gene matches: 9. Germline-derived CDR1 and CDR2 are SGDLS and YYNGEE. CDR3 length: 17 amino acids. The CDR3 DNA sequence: TGTGCCAGCAGCGTAGCTACTCGGGCAGGGGGGAACACTGAAGCTTTCTTT. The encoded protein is CASSVATRAGGNTEAFF.

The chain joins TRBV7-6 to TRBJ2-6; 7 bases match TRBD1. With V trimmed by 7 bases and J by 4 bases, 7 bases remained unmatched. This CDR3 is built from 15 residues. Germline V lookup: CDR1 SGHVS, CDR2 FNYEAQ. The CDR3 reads CASTQGVTGANVLTF. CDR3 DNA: TGTGCCAGCACCCAGGGGGTGACAGGGGCCAACGTCCTGACTTTC.

Here the CDR3 DNA reads TGTGCCAGCAGCCCAGGACAGGGAACTAACTATGGCTACACCTTC. This sequence encodes CASSPGQGTNYGYTF. The J gene is TRBJ1-2, the V gene TRBV5-4; the match to TRBD1 covers 8 bases. The CDR3 runs to 15 residues. Per germline, CDR1 SGHNT and CDR2 YYREEE (reference sequence). Trimming at V came to 4 bases and at J to 0 bases, leaving 5 bases not matched to a gene.

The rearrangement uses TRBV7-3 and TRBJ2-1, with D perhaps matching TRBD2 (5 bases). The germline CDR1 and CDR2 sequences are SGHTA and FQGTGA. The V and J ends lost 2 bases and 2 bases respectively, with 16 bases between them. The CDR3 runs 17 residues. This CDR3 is CASSLGPGRRAYNEQFF. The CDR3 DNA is TGTGCCAGCAGCTTAGGCCCTGGGAGACGGGCCTACAATGAGCAGTTCTTC. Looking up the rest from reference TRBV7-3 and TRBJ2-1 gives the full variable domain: GAGVSQTPSNKVTEKGKYVELRCDPISGHTALYWYRQSLGQGPEFLIYFQGTGAADDSGLPNDRFFAVRPEGSVSTLKIQRTERGDSAVYLCASSLGPGRRAYNEQFFGPGTRLTVL.

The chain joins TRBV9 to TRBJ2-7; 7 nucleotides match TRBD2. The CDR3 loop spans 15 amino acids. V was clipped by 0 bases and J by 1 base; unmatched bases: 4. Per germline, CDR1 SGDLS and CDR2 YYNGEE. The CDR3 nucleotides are TGTGCCAGCAGCGTAGCTGGTAGCGGGTCCTACGAGCAGTACTTC. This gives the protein CASSVAGSGSYEQYF.

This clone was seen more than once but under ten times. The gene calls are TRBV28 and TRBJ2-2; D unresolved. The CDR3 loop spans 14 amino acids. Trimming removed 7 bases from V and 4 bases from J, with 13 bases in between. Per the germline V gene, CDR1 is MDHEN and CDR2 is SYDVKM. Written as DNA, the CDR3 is TGTGCCAGCACGAGGCTCTGGGTCACCGGGGAGCTGTTTTTT. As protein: CASTRLWVTGELFF.

CDR3 loop: CASNGDGTSGSYEQYF. DNA for the CDR3: TGCGCCAGCAATGGGGACGGGACTAGCGGATCCTACGAGCAGTACTTC. This rearrangement joins TRBV5-1 to TRBJ2-7; 11 bases are a match to TRBD2. The junction had 9 bases not matched to a gene; V was cut back by 6 bases and J by 1 base. The CDR3 consists of 16 residues. The germline V gene encodes CDR1 SGHRS and CDR2 YFSETQ.

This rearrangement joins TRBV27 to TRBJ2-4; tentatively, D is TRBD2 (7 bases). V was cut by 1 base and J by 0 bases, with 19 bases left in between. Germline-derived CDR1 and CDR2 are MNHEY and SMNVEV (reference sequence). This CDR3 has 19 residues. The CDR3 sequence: CASSLYSRGAEVAKNIQYF. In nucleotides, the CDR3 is TGTGCCAGCAGTTTATATTCTCGGGGGGCCGAGGTAGCCAAAAACATTCAGTACTTC.

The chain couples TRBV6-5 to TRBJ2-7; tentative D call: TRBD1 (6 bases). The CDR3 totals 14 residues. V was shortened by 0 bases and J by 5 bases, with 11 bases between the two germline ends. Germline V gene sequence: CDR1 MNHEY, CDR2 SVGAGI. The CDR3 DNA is TGTGCCAGCAGTTACTCTGGCAGGGGCCACGAGCAGTACTTC. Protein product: CASSYSGRGHEQYF.

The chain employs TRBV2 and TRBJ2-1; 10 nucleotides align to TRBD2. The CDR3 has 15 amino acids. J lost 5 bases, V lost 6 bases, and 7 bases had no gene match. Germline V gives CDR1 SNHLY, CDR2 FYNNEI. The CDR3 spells CASSQSGRADNEQFF. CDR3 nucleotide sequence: TGTGCCAGCAGCCAGAGCGGGAGGGCTGACAATGAGCAGTTCTTC.

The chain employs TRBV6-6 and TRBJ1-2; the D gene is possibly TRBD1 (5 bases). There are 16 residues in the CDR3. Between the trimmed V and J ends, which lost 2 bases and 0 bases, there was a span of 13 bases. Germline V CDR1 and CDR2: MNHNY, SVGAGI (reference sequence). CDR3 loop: CASSYRDSLANYGYTF. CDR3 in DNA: TGTGCCAGCAGTTACCGTGACAGCCTAGCTAACTATGGCTACACCTTC.